Listed below are T cell receptor beta chains from one sample, sequenced in a study of T cells in localized non-small cell lung cancer. Using immunoSEQ multiplex PCR, the repertoire was profiled, and TCRdb retains in-frame clones only, with some absent. Among about 70,000 clones listed, about nine tenths were seen once. This sample comprised peripheral blood, obtained before any cancer treatment. These receptors were taken from a male donor at least 60 years old with stage III squamous cell lung carcinoma. Each CDR3 is given with its conserved first and last residue. Fields, in order: clone size, V gene, J gene, D gene, CDR3 length, CDR3 DNA, CDR3 protein. A D gene is named only where the DNA matches it firmly. Only some rows state a clone size, as once, few, many or a class for expanded clones.

>once|TRBV5-1|TRBJ2-1|NA|12
TGCGCCAGCAGCTTGGACTTTGGGGAGCAGTTCTTC
CASSLDFGEQFF
>NA|TRBV5-1|TRBJ2-6|NA|16
TGCGCCAGCAGCCTGGTTGGAGACTCTGGGGCCAACGTCCTGACTTTC
CASSLVGDSGANVLTF
>NA|TRBV7-3|TRBJ1-2|NA|15
TGTGCCAGCAGACCAGACTCGGGGGGCGCCTATGGCTACACCTTC
CASRPDSGGAYGYTF
>NA|TRBV19|TRBJ2-5|TRBD1|15
TGTGCCAGTAGTCCGGACAGGGGAGGACAAGAGACCCAGTACTTC
CASSPDRGGQETQYF
>NA|TRBV15|TRBJ2-1|TRBD1|14
TGTGCCACCAGCAGCGACAGGGGGTTCAATGAGCAGTTCTTC
CATSSDRGFNEQFF
>NA|TRBV10-3|TRBJ1-1|NA|13
TGTGCCATCACCATCACAACTAACACTGAAGCTTTCTTT
CAITITTNTEAFF
>NA|TRBV4-1|TRBJ1-2|NA|16
TGCGCCAGCAGCCAAGTAATCGGGGTCGGAAGCGGTGGCTACACCTTC
CASSQVIGVGSGGYTF
>few|TRBV7-9|TRBJ1-2|TRBD1|14
TGTGCCAGCAGCGAGGGACAGGGGGACTATGGCTACACCTTC
CASSEGQGDYGYTF
>NA|TRBV5-1|TRBJ2-5|NA|18
TGCGCCAGCAGCTTGCGGGCCGGGATTTCGAAAAAGGGGGAGACCCAGTACTTC
CASSLRAGISKKGETQYF
>once|TRBV9|TRBJ1-6|NA|15
TGTGCCAGCAGCGTAGGGGTGTTAGTGAATTCACCCCTCCACTTT
CASSVGVLVNSPLHF
>NA|TRBV29-1|TRBJ2-5|NA|13
TGCAGCGTTGGGACAGGGAGGGCCAAGACCCAGTACTTC
CSVGTGRAKTQYF
>NA|TRBV19|TRBJ1-5|NA|13
TGTGCCAGTAGTACGTCCCGTTATCAGCCCCAGCATTTT
CASSTSRYQPQHF
>NA|TRBV7-2|TRBJ2-2|NA|15
TGTGCCAGCAGCTTAGTAAGACAATCGACCGGGGAGCTGTTTTTT
CASSLVRQSTGELFF
>NA|TRBV28|TRBJ1-2|NA|12
TGTGCCAGCACCTCGGGCCACTATGGCTACACCTTC
CASTSGHYGYTF
>NA|TRBV6-6|TRBJ2-2|NA|14
TGTGCCAGCAGTCAAGGAGGTTCGTCCGGGGAGCTGTTTTTT
CASSQGGSSGELFF
>NA|TRBV5-4|TRBJ1-6|NA|12
TGTGCCAGCAGCTTGGATACCGGGGAGGGAACCTTT
CASSLDTGEGTF
>few|TRBV7-9|TRBJ2-7|TRBD1|14
TGTGCCAGCAGCTTTGCAGGGGGTTTCTACGAGCAGTACTTC
CASSFAGGFYEQYF
>NA|TRBV5-4|TRBJ1-1|NA|15
TGTGCCAGCAGCTTGTCCCCCGGCTCGAACACTGAAGCTTTCTTT
CASSLSPGSNTEAFF
>NA|TRBV15|TRBJ1-3|NA|15
TGTGCCACCAGCAGAGCATGGGGCTCTGGAAACACCATATATTTT
CATSRAWGSGNTIYF
>NA|TRBV5-1|TRBJ1-1|NA|14
TGCGCCAGCAGCTTCGGGACACCGAACACTGAAGCTTTCTTT
CASSFGTPNTEAFF
>NA|TRBV2|TRBJ2-6|NA|16
TGTGCCAGCAGAGATTTCGATATCTCTGGGGCCAACGTCCTGACTTTC
CASRDFDISGANVLTF
>NA|TRBV7-8|TRBJ2-2|NA|14
TGTGCCAGCAGCTTAGTGTTAAGCACCGGGGAGCTGTTTTTT
CASSLVLSTGELFF
>NA|TRBV13|TRBJ2-2|NA|15
TGTGCCAGCAGCTGGGACGGTCCCCACACCGGGGAGCTGTTTTTT
CASSWDGPHTGELFF
>NA|TRBV29-1|TRBJ1-3|NA|12
TGCAGCGGACAAACAGGACCTTCCACCATATATTTT
CSGQTGPSTIYF
>NA|TRBV18|TRBJ1-1|NA|14
TGTGCCAGCTCACCGGGCCAGGTGAACACTGAAGCTTTCTTT
CASSPGQVNTEAFF
>NA|TRBV6-5|TRBJ2-7|NA|12
TGTGCCAGCAGTTACGACAGCTACGAGCAGTACTTC
CASSYDSYEQYF
>NA|TRBV28|TRBJ2-4|NA|17
TGTGCCAGCAGCCCACAGGGTAAAGGGGGTACCAAAAACATTCAGTACTTC
CASSPQGKGGTKNIQYF
>NA|TRBV11-2|TRBJ1-2|NA|11
TGTGCCAGCAGCTTTCGCGGGGGCTACACCTTC
CASSFRGGYTF
>NA|TRBV19|TRBJ2-2|TRBD1|14
TGTGCCAGTAGTACTCGGGACAGCACCGGGGAGCTGTTTTTT
CASSTRDSTGELFF
>NA|TRBV5-5|TRBJ1-1|NA|17
TGTGCCAGCAGCTTGGTTTCAAGAGGGACTGGGAACACTGAAGCTTTCTTT
CASSLVSRGTGNTEAFF
>NA|TRBV5-1|TRBJ2-1|NA|15
TGCGCCAGCAGCTTGGCGGGGGCAGTACAACATGAGCAGTTCTTC
CASSLAGAVQHEQFF
>NA|TRBV2|TRBJ1-5|NA|15
TGTGCCAGCCTAGGCAAGGAGGGAGGCAATCAGCCCCAGCATTTT
CASLGKEGGNQPQHF
>NA|TRBV18|TRBJ2-3|NA|16
TGTGCCAGCTCACCGCTCGGGGTAGCGAGCACAGATACGCAGTATTTT
CASSPLGVASTDTQYF
>NA|TRBV30|TRBJ2-5|TRBD2|14
TGTGCCGGGACTAGCGGGGGGTACCAAGAGACCCAGTACTTC
CAGTSGGYQETQYF
>NA|TRBV5-8|TRBJ1-5|TRBD1|16
TGTGCCAGCAGCTTGATGACAGGGTTGGGCAATCAGCCCCAGCATTTT
CASSLMTGLGNQPQHF
>NA|TRBV6-1|TRBJ1-2|TRBD1|15
TGTGCCAGCAGAACCGACAGGGTAGCTAACTATGGCTACACCTTC
CASRTDRVANYGYTF
>NA|TRBV4-2|TRBJ1-2|NA|14
TGTGCCAGCAGGCGCCGCGGGGGGAACTATGGCTACACCTTC
CASRRRGGNYGYTF
>once|TRBV7-2|TRBJ1-4|NA|15
TGTGCCAGCAGCCCAAACCCGACACGCAATGAAAAACTGTTTTTT
CASSPNPTRNEKLFF
>NA|TRBV27|TRBJ1-2|NA|13
TGTGCCAGCAGTTTAAGCCTAGACGGTGGCTACACCTTC
CASSLSLDGGYTF
>NA|TRBV10-3|TRBJ1-1|NA|16
TGTGCCGTCCAGAGGGGCCGGGGTGTGGTGGACACTGAAGCTTTCTTT
CAVQRGRGVVDTEAFF
>NA|TRBV28|TRBJ1-5|TRBD1|14
TGTGCCAGCAGTCCATTTGACAGGGGTAAGCCCCAGCATTTT
CASSPFDRGKPQHF
>NA|TRBV19|TRBJ1-5|TRBD1|16
TGTGCCAGCCAGGGACAGGGGGGATATAGCAATCAGCCCCAGCATTTT
CASQGQGGYSNQPQHF
>NA|TRBV12-5|TRBJ2-7|NA|17
TGTGCTAGTGGTTTGGTAGTGAACCTAGGGCAGGGCTACGAGCAGTACTTC
CASGLVVNLGQGYEQYF
>NA|TRBV5-6|TRBJ2-7|NA|17
TGTGCCAGCAGCTTGGGGACAGGATTAGCGGGACCCTACGAGCAGTACTTC
CASSLGTGLAGPYEQYF
>NA|TRBV4-1|TRBJ2-2|TRBD2|19
TGCGCCAGCAGCCATATAGCGGGGGGGAGAACTCCGAACACCGGGGAGCTGTTTTTT
CASSHIAGGRTPNTGELFF
>few|TRBV6-1|TRBJ1-1|NA|10
TGTGCCAGCAGACGTACTGAAGCTTTCTTT
CASRRTEAFF
>NA|TRBV5-1|TRBJ1-6|TRBD1|15
TGCGCCAGCAGCCGGGACAGGGGTAATAATTCACCCCTCCACTTT
CASSRDRGNNSPLHF
>once|TRBV27|TRBJ2-7|NA|12
TGTGCCAGCAGTCCCACAGGCTACGAGCAGTACTTC
CASSPTGYEQYF
>NA|TRBV18|TRBJ1-5|NA|15
TGTGCCAGCTCAAATGAGGGTCATAGCAATCAGCCCCAGCATTTT
CASSNEGHSNQPQHF
>NA|TRBV4-1|TRBJ2-1|NA|16
TGCGCCAGCAGCCGAGGAAGGGAGAGCTCCTACAATGAGCAGTTCTTC
CASSRGRESSYNEQFF
>once|TRBV11-1|TRBJ2-7|NA|15
TGTGCCAGCAGCTTTTTAGGACCGGTTCAGAACGAGCAGTACTTC
CASSFLGPVQNEQYF
>NA|TRBV6-5|TRBJ1-1|NA|14
TGTGCCAGCGGGGGGGGCGATATGAACACTGAAGCTTTCTTT
CASGGGDMNTEAFF
>NA|TRBV11-3|TRBJ2-5|NA|13
TGTGCCAGCAGCTTCGGGGGGCTGGAGACCCAGTACTTC
CASSFGGLETQYF
>NA|TRBV9|TRBJ2-2|NA|15
TGTGCCAGCAGCCCGGGACTGATGCCGGTGGGGGAGCTGTTTTTT
CASSPGLMPVGELFF
>few|TRBV2|TRBJ1-1|NA|13
TGTGCCAGCAGTGGCAACATGAACACTGAAGCTTTCTTT
CASSGNMNTEAFF
>NA|TRBV30|TRBJ2-6|NA|17
TGTGCCTGGAGTGCAGGCAGAACGAACTCTGGGGCCAACGTCCTGACTTTC
CAWSAGRTNSGANVLTF
>once|TRBV5-1|TRBJ1-4|NA|15
TGCGCCAGCAGCCCCGGTGTCGTGCGAAATGAAAAACTGTTTTTT
CASSPGVVRNEKLFF
>NA|TRBV6-4|TRBJ2-3|TRBD2|16
TGTGCCAGCAGTGGCGGGGGGCCGACGGGCACAGATACGCAGTATTTT
CASSGGGPTGTDTQYF